This T cell receptor (beta chain) is drawn from a study of blood T cell repertoires in COVID-19 (dated by TCRdb to about 2020). About the study as a whole: Collaborator samples came from the United States, Italy and Spain and covered acute and convalescent phases of COVID-19. The material from the prospective study consisted of cDNA or gDNA derived from T cells, B-cell-depleted T cells, or PBMCs. Deeply sampled blood TCRbeta repertoires from subjects exposed to, actively infected with, or recovered from COVID-19 were included in the dataset. A freely available public database, intended as a resource for researchers studying the immune response to SARS-CoV-2, is where the repertoires were released. The samples were drawn from the first 160 participants of the ongoing ImmuneRACE study and from 1,254 subjects provided by 6 global collaborators. A de-identified subject ID, COVID-19 status, age in years and sex were almost always included in the sample metadata. Where available, HLA class I and class II types were obtained from metadata supplied by the sample provider rather than from assay-based typing.

The collaborating institutions used their own protocols to collect whole blood in K2EDTA tubes. Collaborator samples were shipped for TCRbeta analysis as frozen whole blood, isolated PBMCs, or DNA extracted from either sample type. Including the terminal cysteine and phenylalanine, the CDR3 comprises 13 residues. Here the CDR3 DNA is all that survives: 39 bases in frame from base 1. CDR1 is given as MGHRA and CDR2 as YSYEKL, both from the germline V gene. V sheds 2 bases and J sheds 3 bases, leaving 8 bases between their ends. TCRbeta CDR3 regions were amplified from genomic DNA by means of the immunoSEQ Assay, a bias-controlled multiplex PCR. The paper's data handling went like this. Within the assay, amplification of reference gene primers was used to estimate how many nucleated cells each sample contained. To quantify the absolute abundance of each unique TCRbeta CDR3 rearrangement, sequence reads were collapsed and filtered. For each sample, productive Simpson clonality was calculated by taking the square root of Simpson's diversity index across productive rearrangements. TCRdb took over this immuneACCESS table, retaining in-frame rearrangements with V and J assigned. Such tables are incomplete; in checked studies, under half of the missing clones stem from an unresolved V gene, and the remainder is unexplained. The DNA was the basis for D and trimming; V, J and clone size are from that table. This sample comprises 83,000 or so clones, about 77% of them detected only once. Approximately 10% of the sample rests with the top ten.

With regard to this clone: No cognate antigen has been identified for it. No clone much larger than this one lies a single base away; base qualities are absent.

The research as a whole found: The amount of clinical and demographic metadata varied by source and participant and was provided uncurated.

The clonotype was recovered from an elderly woman with acute or convalescent COVID-19. Sequences were obtained from peripheral blood. The sequence joins TRBV4-1 to TRBJ2-7; the D region possibly corresponds to TRBD2 (5 bases align). The nucleotide sequence reads as follows: TGCGCCAGCAGCCAACATGGAGGCTACGAGCAGTACTTC. Its product reads: CASSQHGGYEQYF.